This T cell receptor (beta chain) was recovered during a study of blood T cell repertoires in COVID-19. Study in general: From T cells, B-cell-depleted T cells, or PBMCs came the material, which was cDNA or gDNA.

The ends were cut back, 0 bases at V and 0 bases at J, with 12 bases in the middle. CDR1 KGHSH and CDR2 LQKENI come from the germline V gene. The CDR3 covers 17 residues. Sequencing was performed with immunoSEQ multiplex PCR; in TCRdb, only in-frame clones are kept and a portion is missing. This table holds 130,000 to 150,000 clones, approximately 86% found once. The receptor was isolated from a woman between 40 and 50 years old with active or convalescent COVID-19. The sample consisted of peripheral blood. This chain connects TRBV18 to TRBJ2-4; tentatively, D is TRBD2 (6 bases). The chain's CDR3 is CASSPPVGGVAKNIQYF. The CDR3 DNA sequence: TGTGCCAGCTCACCACCGGTGGGAGGTGTAGCCAAAAACATTCAGTACTTC.